Listed below are T cell receptor beta chains from one sample, sequenced in a study of cytomegalovirus exposure and HLA in healthy donors. Assay used: immunoSEQ multiplex PCR; TCRdb lists only in-frame clones, some missing. Of 150,000 to 200,000 clones in the sample, over 65% were seen once. The sample was PBMCs. These TCRs come from a man younger than 30 in good health and CMV-seropositive. CDR3s include the opening cysteine and the closing phenylalanine or tryptophan. D genes are given only for firm matches. The size of a clone is reported for some rows only, either as once, few or many, or as a class for expanded clones.

j_gene: TRBJ1-5; v_gene: TRBV5-6; abundance: few; d_gene: NA; CDR3nt: TGTGCCAGCAGCTTGGAAGGGGCAGGCAATCAGCCCCAGCATTTT; CDR3aa: CASSLEGAGNQPQHF
j_gene: TRBJ2-3; v_gene: TRBV5-1; abundance: once; d_gene: NA; CDR3nt: TGCGCCAGCAGCAAGGGACTCGACACAGATACGCAGTATTTT; CDR3aa: CASSKGLDTDTQYF
j_gene: TRBJ1-1; v_gene: TRBV5-4; abundance: NA; d_gene: NA; CDR3nt: TGTGCCAGCAGCCACCTGGGGGGGGCAATGACTGAAGCTTTCTTT; CDR3aa: CASSHLGGAMTEAFF
j_gene: TRBJ1-4; v_gene: TRBV7-9; abundance: NA; d_gene: NA; CDR3nt: TGTGCCAGCAGCTTAGTTGCGGGGAACTCTAATGAAAAACTGTTTTTT; CDR3aa: CASSLVAGNSNEKLFF
j_gene: TRBJ2-4; v_gene: TRBV19; abundance: NA; d_gene: TRBD1; CDR3nt: TGTGCCAGTAGTCCCCGGGACAGGGTAGGAAACATTCAGTACTTC; CDR3aa: CASSPRDRVGNIQYF
j_gene: TRBJ1-2; v_gene: TRBV6-6; abundance: NA; d_gene: NA; CDR3nt: TGTGCCAGCAGTTACAGTCCAGATTCCTATGGCTACACCTTC; CDR3aa: CASSYSPDSYGYTF
j_gene: TRBJ2-5; v_gene: TRBV5-4; abundance: NA; d_gene: TRBD2; CDR3nt: TGTGCCAGCAGAAGGAGCGGGGGCGGGGAGACCCAGTACTTC; CDR3aa: CASRRSGGGETQYF
j_gene: TRBJ1-1; v_gene: TRBV27; abundance: few; d_gene: NA; CDR3nt: TGTGCCAGCAGTTCCCCGTACACTGAAGCTTTCTTT; CDR3aa: CASSSPYTEAFF
j_gene: TRBJ1-5; v_gene: TRBV7-8; abundance: NA; d_gene: NA; CDR3nt: TGTGCCAGCAGCTTAGGGGGAGGCAATCAGCCCCAGCATTTT; CDR3aa: CASSLGGGNQPQHF
j_gene: TRBJ1-6; v_gene: TRBV6-6; abundance: once; d_gene: NA; CDR3nt: TGTGCCAGCAGTTACGAGACAGGCGCACCCCTCCACTTT; CDR3aa: CASSYETGAPLHF
j_gene: TRBJ2-3; v_gene: TRBV11-3; abundance: NA; d_gene: NA; CDR3nt: TGTGCCAGCAGCTTAGATGGCACGAGCACAGATACGCAGTATTTT; CDR3aa: CASSLDGTSTDTQYF
j_gene: TRBJ1-1; v_gene: TRBV9; abundance: few; d_gene: NA; CDR3nt: TGTGCCAGCAGCGTAGGTTCGCAGGTCACTGAAGCTTTCTTT; CDR3aa: CASSVGSQVTEAFF
j_gene: TRBJ1-2; v_gene: TRBV5-4; abundance: once; d_gene: NA; CDR3nt: TGTGCCAGCAGCCTGGACGGTCTGGGGCTGGGCTACACCTTC; CDR3aa: CASSLDGLGLGYTF
j_gene: TRBJ2-1; v_gene: TRBV18; abundance: NA; d_gene: NA; CDR3nt: TGTGCCAGCTCGCGACAGGAAGGGCAGTTCTTC; CDR3aa: CASSRQEGQFF
j_gene: TRBJ2-1; v_gene: TRBV7-9; abundance: NA; d_gene: NA; CDR3nt: TGTGCCAGCACCCCCGGCAGGGCCTATGAGCAGTTCTTC; CDR3aa: CASTPGRAYEQFF
j_gene: TRBJ1-2; v_gene: TRBV5-8; abundance: few; d_gene: NA; CDR3nt: TGTGCCAGCAGCTCGCCGCACAGGGAAGGCTACACCTTC; CDR3aa: CASSSPHREGYTF
j_gene: TRBJ2-1; v_gene: TRBV7-7; abundance: NA; d_gene: NA; CDR3nt: TGTGCTAGCAGCTTAGACGGGTCCTACAATGAGCAGTTCTTC; CDR3aa: CASSLDGSYNEQFF
j_gene: TRBJ2-2; v_gene: TRBV27; abundance: NA; d_gene: NA; CDR3nt: TGTGCCAGCAGAAAACTCGGTACCGGGGAGCTGTTTTTT; CDR3aa: CASRKLGTGELFF
j_gene: TRBJ2-5; v_gene: TRBV6-6; abundance: once; d_gene: NA; CDR3nt: TGTGCCAGCAGTTACTCGAGGGGGGGGCCCAGGGAGACCCAGTACTTC; CDR3aa: CASSYSRGGPRETQYF
j_gene: TRBJ2-3; v_gene: TRBV5-1; abundance: few; d_gene: NA; CDR3nt: TGCGCCAGCAGCTTTTGGGGAGGAACAGATACGCAGTATTTT; CDR3aa: CASSFWGGTDTQYF
j_gene: TRBJ2-2; v_gene: TRBV6-1; abundance: NA; d_gene: TRBD2; CDR3nt: TGTGCCAGCAGTGAAATGGCTAGCGGGCTCACCGGGGAGCTGTTTTTT; CDR3aa: CASSEMASGLTGELFF
j_gene: TRBJ1-2; v_gene: TRBV28; abundance: NA; d_gene: TRBD1; CDR3nt: TGTGCCAGCAATCAGGGGGGACGTTTGGGCTACACCTTC; CDR3aa: CASNQGGRLGYTF
j_gene: TRBJ2-2; v_gene: TRBV19; abundance: once; d_gene: TRBD1; CDR3nt: TGTGCCAGTAGCTACGACAGGGGATCCCACACCGGGGAGCTGTTTTTT; CDR3aa: CASSYDRGSHTGELFF
j_gene: TRBJ1-2; v_gene: TRBV9; abundance: NA; d_gene: TRBD1; CDR3nt: TGTGCCAGCAGCGTAGGAGACAGGGGGACCTATGGCTACACCTTC; CDR3aa: CASSVGDRGTYGYTF
j_gene: TRBJ1-1; v_gene: TRBV5-1; abundance: NA; d_gene: TRBD1; CDR3nt: TGCGCCAGCAGCTTGGGACAGGGGATAACTGAAGCTTTCTTT; CDR3aa: CASSLGQGITEAFF
j_gene: TRBJ2-5; v_gene: TRBV5-1; abundance: few; d_gene: NA; CDR3nt: TGCGCCAGCAGCTTTTGGGCAGGGGAAGAGACCCAGTACTTC; CDR3aa: CASSFWAGEETQYF
j_gene: TRBJ1-1; v_gene: TRBV5-6; abundance: NA; d_gene: NA; CDR3nt: TGTGCCAGCAGCTTGGTGGGGGCGGGCACTGAAGCTTTCTTT; CDR3aa: CASSLVGAGTEAFF
j_gene: TRBJ2-3; v_gene: TRBV28; abundance: NA; d_gene: TRBD2; CDR3nt: TGTGCCAGCAGTTGGGGAGGGGCTATCACAGATGCGCAGTATTTT; CDR3aa: CASSWGGAITDAQYF
j_gene: TRBJ1-5; v_gene: TRBV5-5; abundance: NA; d_gene: NA; CDR3nt: TGTGCCAGCAGCTTGACAGATAGCAATCAGCCCCAGCATTTT; CDR3aa: CASSLTDSNQPQHF
j_gene: TRBJ2-5; v_gene: TRBV5-4; abundance: NA; d_gene: NA; CDR3nt: TGTGCCAGCTCGGACAGATCAGAGACCCAGTACTTC; CDR3aa: CASSDRSETQYF
j_gene: TRBJ1-6; v_gene: TRBV7-6; abundance: once; d_gene: NA; CDR3nt: TGTGCCAGCAGCTTAGTCGAGGTATGGGTCCCCTATAATTCACCCCTCCACTTT; CDR3aa: CASSLVEVWVPYNSPLHF
j_gene: TRBJ1-1; v_gene: TRBV19; abundance: few; d_gene: NA; CDR3nt: TGTGCCAGTAGTATAGGAGCAGGTGGAAGGAACACTGAAGCTTTCTTT; CDR3aa: CASSIGAGGRNTEAFF
j_gene: TRBJ2-2; v_gene: TRBV5-4; abundance: NA; d_gene: NA; CDR3nt: TGTGCCAGCAGGGGGGACTCGCACACCGGGGAGCTGTTTTTT; CDR3aa: CASRGDSHTGELFF
j_gene: TRBJ1-2; v_gene: TRBV7-9; abundance: NA; d_gene: TRBD1; CDR3nt: TGTGCCAGCAGCCTCGCAGGGGGAGAATACAACTATGGCTACACCTTC; CDR3aa: CASSLAGGEYNYGYTF
j_gene: TRBJ2-5; v_gene: TRBV5-6; abundance: NA; d_gene: NA; CDR3nt: TGTGCCAGCAGCTTGGCAGGGGTCCAAGAGACCCAGTACTTC; CDR3aa: CASSLAGVQETQYF
j_gene: TRBJ2-2; v_gene: TRBV7-2; abundance: NA; d_gene: NA; CDR3nt: TGTGCCAGCAGCTTACGGGGGGCCGGGACCGGGGAGCTGTTTTTT; CDR3aa: CASSLRGAGTGELFF
j_gene: TRBJ2-3; v_gene: TRBV30; abundance: NA; d_gene: NA; CDR3nt: TGTGCCTGGAGTGTGGCCATTCTTAGCACAGATACGCAGTATTTT; CDR3aa: CAWSVAILSTDTQYF
j_gene: TRBJ1-1; v_gene: TRBV15; abundance: NA; d_gene: NA; CDR3nt: TGTGCCACCAGCAGAGATGCGACAAAGAACACTGAAGCTTTCTTT; CDR3aa: CATSRDATKNTEAFF
j_gene: TRBJ2-2; v_gene: TRBV7-3; abundance: NA; d_gene: TRBD2; CDR3nt: TGTGCCAGCAGCTTAATGAGCGGGGGGGCCGGAACCGGGGAGCTGTTTTTT; CDR3aa: CASSLMSGGAGTGELFF
j_gene: TRBJ1-2; v_gene: TRBV30; abundance: few; d_gene: NA; CDR3nt: TGTGCCTGCAACCCCGCGGGACTTAACTATGGCTACACCTTC; CDR3aa: CACNPAGLNYGYTF
j_gene: TRBJ1-1; v_gene: TRBV10-3; abundance: once; d_gene: TRBD1; CDR3nt: TGTGCCACCGGACAGGGGATGAGAACTGAAGCTTTCTTT; CDR3aa: CATGQGMRTEAFF
j_gene: TRBJ1-1; v_gene: TRBV30; abundance: NA; d_gene: NA; CDR3nt: TGTGCCTGGAGTGTAGGGGGTGGGGGCACTGAAGCTTTCTTT; CDR3aa: CAWSVGGGGTEAFF
j_gene: TRBJ2-1; v_gene: TRBV2; abundance: once; d_gene: TRBD2; CDR3nt: TGTGCCAGCAGTGTCGGACTAGCGCTGGGCGATGAGCAGTTCTTC; CDR3aa: CASSVGLALGDEQFF
j_gene: TRBJ1-1; v_gene: TRBV5-1; abundance: NA; d_gene: NA; CDR3nt: TGCGCCAGCAGCTGGGGTCCTGGGGGCCTGGCTGAAGCTTTCTTT; CDR3aa: CASSWGPGGLAEAFF
j_gene: TRBJ2-3; v_gene: TRBV19; abundance: NA; d_gene: NA; CDR3nt: TGTGCCAGTAGTATAGATCCGCCCGGCGGCTCTAGCACAGATACGCAGTATTTT; CDR3aa: CASSIDPPGGSSTDTQYF
j_gene: TRBJ2-5; v_gene: TRBV2; abundance: NA; d_gene: NA; CDR3nt: TGTGCCAGCAGTGAGATGCGAGAGACCCAGTACTTC; CDR3aa: CASSEMRETQYF
j_gene: TRBJ1-4; v_gene: TRBV28; abundance: few; d_gene: TRBD1; CDR3nt: TGTGCCAGCAGTTTGGACAGGGAGGGTGAAAAACTGTTTTTT; CDR3aa: CASSLDREGEKLFF
j_gene: TRBJ2-5; v_gene: TRBV11-3; abundance: NA; d_gene: NA; CDR3nt: TGTGCCAGCAGCTTCTCACGGGGTCAAGAGACCCAGTACTTC; CDR3aa: CASSFSRGQETQYF
j_gene: TRBJ1-1; v_gene: TRBV29-1; abundance: NA; d_gene: NA; CDR3nt: TGCAGCGTTGAATTGGCAGGGTCTGAAGCTTTCTTT; CDR3aa: CSVELAGSEAFF
j_gene: TRBJ1-4; v_gene: TRBV27; abundance: few; d_gene: NA; CDR3nt: TGTGCCAGCAGTAGGGGTTCTAATGAAAAACTGTTTTTT; CDR3aa: CASSRGSNEKLFF
j_gene: TRBJ2-5; v_gene: TRBV7-9; abundance: few; d_gene: TRBD1; CDR3nt: TGTGCCAGCAGCTTAGGGACAGGTCCTCAAGAGACCCAGTACTTC; CDR3aa: CASSLGTGPQETQYF
j_gene: TRBJ2-2; v_gene: TRBV25-1; abundance: NA; d_gene: NA; CDR3nt: TGTGCCAGCAGTGACCCTAACAGGGTTCACACCGGGGAGCTGTTTTTT; CDR3aa: CASSDPNRVHTGELFF
j_gene: TRBJ1-4; v_gene: TRBV7-9; abundance: NA; d_gene: NA; CDR3nt: TGTGCCAGCAGCTTAGAAGGGGGTTCTAATGAAAAACTGTTTTTT; CDR3aa: CASSLEGGSNEKLFF
j_gene: TRBJ1-1; v_gene: TRBV29-1; abundance: NA; d_gene: NA; CDR3nt: TGCAGCGTTGAAGGAAGAAGCCAAACGGGGGGGTCCACTGAAGCTTTCTTT; CDR3aa: CSVEGRSQTGGSTEAFF
j_gene: TRBJ2-1; v_gene: TRBV7-7; abundance: NA; d_gene: NA; CDR3nt: TGTGCTAGCAGCTTAGCCCCCTCGAGTGAGCAGTTCTTC; CDR3aa: CASSLAPSSEQFF
j_gene: TRBJ2-6; v_gene: TRBV19; abundance: NA; d_gene: NA; CDR3nt: TGTGCCAGTAGTATAGATCGTCTTGAGCTCTCTGGGGCCAACGTCCTGACTTTC; CDR3aa: CASSIDRLELSGANVLTF
j_gene: TRBJ1-5; v_gene: TRBV27; abundance: few; d_gene: NA; CDR3nt: TGTGCCAGCAGTTCCACCACTAATCAGCCCCAGCATTTT; CDR3aa: CASSSTTNQPQHF
j_gene: TRBJ1-6; v_gene: TRBV19; abundance: NA; d_gene: TRBD1; CDR3nt: TGTGCCAGTAGTACGGACAGGGGAGGTAATTCACCCCTCCACTTT; CDR3aa: CASSTDRGGNSPLHF
j_gene: TRBJ2-5; v_gene: TRBV6-5; abundance: NA; d_gene: TRBD1; CDR3nt: TGTGCCAGCAGTTCCCCCGACAGGGTGTGGGAGACCCAGTACTTC; CDR3aa: CASSSPDRVWETQYF